This paragraph covers one T cell receptor (beta chain) sequence. This clone's antigen is unknown. Base qualities were left out, and no much larger clone turns up one base away. The germline V gene sets CDR1 to SGHRS and CDR2 to YFSETQ. The CDR3 starts with the cysteine, ends with the phenylalanine, and has 13 residues. Just the 39-base CDR3 DNA is kept, in frame starting at base 1. Trimming removed 2 bases from V and 9 bases from J, leaving 11 bases between the germline ends. These data originate in a study of T cells in localized non-small cell lung cancer (dated by TCRdb to about 2020). Looking at the study overall: The study analyzed T cell repertoires of 200 to 250 early-stage NSCLC patients, comparing tumors and uninvolved tumor-adjacent lungs. The mean age of the NSCLC patients was 60 to 85 years, with 130 or so men and about a hundred women. The cohort consisted of approximately 240 treatment-naive NSCLC patients whose localized lung tumors had been resected.

The immunoSEQ Assay was used to sequence TCR beta CDR3 regions from DNA. In the paper's pipeline: To compute T cell density, TCR beta template counts were normalized to usable DNA, which was estimated by amplifying housekeeping genes. Richness was estimated using the preseqR package, with extrapolation to 400,000 templates for PBMC samples and to 120,000 templates for tissue samples. Clonality was calculated as one minus Pielou's evenness. Tissue-enriched TCRs were identified through differential abundance testing performed on productive amino-acid clonotypes, with a minimum total count of 5 and an alpha of 0.1. The Jaccard Index and the Morisita Overlap Index were used to quantify repertoire overlap between compartments. GLIPH grouped TCR beta CDR3s together with public tetramer-defined viral CDR3s, and a viral motif had to include at least three viral sequences and show V-gene enrichment. The immuneACCESS repertoire file appears here via TCRdb, limited to in-frame rearrangements. These files lack a portion of the clones; in checked studies, under half of the deficit traces to unresolved V genes, and the cause of the others is not known. The D gene and trimming were derived from the DNA, and the V and J assignments and clone size from that table. This sample has about 53,000 clones in its table, and 65% to 85% of those were observed once. About 15% of the sample is in the top ten clones.

Results the study describes overall, beyond this receptor: Of the top 100 tumor clones, a median of roughly 57 were detected in paired uninvolved adjacent lung; roughly 26 were also among that lung's top 100. Because multi-region tumor sequencing was not performed, intratumor heterogeneity could not be ruled out. Since the design was exploratory, TCR variables were selected using unadjusted p-values with no false-discovery rate correction. The highest T cell clonality was observed in uninvolved tumor-adjacent lung, where clonality exceeded that of tumor, suggesting that antigenic responses were more focused in uninvolved tumor-adjacent lung. Higher blood T cell density associated with longer overall survival, while higher adjacent-lung clonality associated with shorter survival.

At diagnosis, tumor, uninvolved tumor-adjacent lung and peripheral blood were collected and then preserved as a mix of FFPE and fresh-frozen material. For TCR repertoire profiling, blood samples were analyzed in the form of peripheral blood mononuclear cells. This specimen consisted of peripheral blood mononuclear cells, obtained before any cancer treatment. This receptor was identified in a man aged 40 to 69 with stage III lung adenocarcinoma. The V and J genes are TRBV5-1 and TRBJ2-2; a weak D assignment points to TRBD2 (6 bases agree). The DNA is as follows: TGCGCCAGCAGCTTAACTAGCAAGCGGGAGCTGTTTTTT. The resulting protein is CASSLTSKRELFF.